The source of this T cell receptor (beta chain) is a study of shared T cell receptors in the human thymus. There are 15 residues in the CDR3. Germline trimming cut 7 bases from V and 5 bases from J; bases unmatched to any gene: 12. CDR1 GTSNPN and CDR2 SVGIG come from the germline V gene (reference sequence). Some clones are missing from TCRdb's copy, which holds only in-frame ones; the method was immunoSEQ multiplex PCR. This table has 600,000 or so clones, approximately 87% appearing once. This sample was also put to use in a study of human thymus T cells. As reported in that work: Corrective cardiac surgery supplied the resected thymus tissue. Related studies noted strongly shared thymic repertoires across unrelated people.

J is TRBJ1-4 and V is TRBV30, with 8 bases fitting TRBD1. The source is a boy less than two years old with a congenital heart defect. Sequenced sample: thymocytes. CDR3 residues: CAFSSSRGLNEKLFF. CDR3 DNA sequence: TGTGCCTTCTCCTCCTCCAGGGGGCTCAATGAAAAACTGTTTTTT.